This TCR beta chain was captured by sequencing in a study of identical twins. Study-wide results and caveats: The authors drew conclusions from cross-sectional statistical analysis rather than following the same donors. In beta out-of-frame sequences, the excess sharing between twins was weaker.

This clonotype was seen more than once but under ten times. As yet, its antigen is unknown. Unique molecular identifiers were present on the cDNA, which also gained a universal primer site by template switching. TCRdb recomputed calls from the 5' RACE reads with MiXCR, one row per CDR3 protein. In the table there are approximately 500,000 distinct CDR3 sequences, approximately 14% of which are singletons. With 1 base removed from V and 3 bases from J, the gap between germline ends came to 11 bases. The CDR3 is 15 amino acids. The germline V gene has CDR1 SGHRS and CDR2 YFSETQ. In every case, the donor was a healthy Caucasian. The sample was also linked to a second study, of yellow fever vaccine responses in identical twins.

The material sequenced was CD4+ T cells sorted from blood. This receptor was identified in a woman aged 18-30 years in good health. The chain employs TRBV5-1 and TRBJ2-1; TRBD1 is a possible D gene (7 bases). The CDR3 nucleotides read TGCGCCAGCAGCTTGCCAGGGGGAGGCTACAATGAGCAGTTCTTC. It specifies CASSLPGGGYNEQFF.